This TCR beta chain comes out of a study of T cells in Graves' hyperthyroidism and ophthalmopathy. Broader study findings: Most thyroid-expanded clonotypes above 0.001 were also found in blood. The model forecast ophthalmopathy, anticipating it by a median around 6.5 months before onset.

Germline CDR1 is MNHEY and CDR2 is SMNVEV (reference sequence). V lost 0 bases and J 5 bases, leaving 11 bases between the germline ends. This CDR3 comprises 15 residues. RNA transcripts served as the template for amplifying TCR beta CDR3 regions. Using the HTBI primer set, a first-round RT-PCR was run on the TCR CDR3. TCRdb ran MiXCR on the multiplex PCR reads and lists one entry per CDR3 protein. The profile covers approximately 690,000 distinct CDR3 sequences, with about 15% appearing a single time and approximately 12% taken by the ten largest. A word on this clonotype: Its antigen is not identified. This may be a read error: a much more frequent sequence differs by one nucleotide.

This chain links TRBV27 with TRBJ2-1; unclear D gene. The TCR was taken from a woman aged 50 to 60 with Graves' ophthalmopathy. The sequencing input was blood. In DNA form, the CDR3 reads TGTGCCAGCAGTTTATCGCCCCCCGCCGACAATGAGCAGTTCTTC. This translates into CASSLSPPADNEQFF.